The 8 T cell receptor beta chains presented below share a single source sample, sequenced in a study of blood T cell repertoires in COVID-19. Profiled with immunoSEQ multiplex PCR; TCRdb holds only in-frame clones, not every one. The sample records about 210,000 clones, 80% to 90% being singletons. Sequencing was performed on peripheral blood. These receptors originate from a man in his forties or fifties with active or convalescent COVID-19.

This clone was recorded once. The V and J genes are TRBV7-9 and TRBJ2-1; 11 nucleotides line up with TRBD2. Trimming cost V 5 bases and J 4 bases; bases outside gene matches: 4. Looked up from germline, CDR1 is SEHNR and CDR2 is FQNEAQ (reference sequence). This CDR3 region has 15 residues. The CDR3 DNA sequence: TGTGCCAGCAGCCTAAGACTAGCGGGGTACAATGAGCAGTTCTTC. This codes for CASSLRLAGYNEQFF.

This chain joins TRBV25-1 and TRBJ2-7, with 8 bases identical to TRBD2. This CDR3 is 13 amino acids long. Germline lookup yields CDR1 MGHDK and CDR2 SYGVNS. V gave up 4 bases and J gave up 5 bases; unmatched junction bases: 4. The CDR3 DNA sequence: TGTGCCAGCAGTGCGGGAGGGAGCGACGAGCAGTACTTC. Translation gives CASSAGGSDEQYF.

This chain joins TRBV11-2 and TRBJ2-5; weak D call: TRBD1 (5 bases). This CDR3 has 15 residues. Germline V gene data show CDR1 as SGHAT and CDR2 as FQNNGV. Trimming took 1 base from V and 4 from J, leaving 13 bases between them. CDR3 in amino acids: CASSLGAGYGETQYF. In DNA form, the CDR3 reads TGTGCCAGCAGCTTAGGGGCAGGGTATGGAGAGACCCAGTACTTC.

This chain joins TRBV6-2 or TRBV6-3 and TRBJ2-7; 10 positions agree with TRBD2. V lost 1 base, J lost 0 bases, and 9 bases stayed unmatched. Germline values: CDR1 MNHEY, CDR2 SVGEGT. The CDR3 has 18 amino acids. As DNA, the CDR3 is TGTGCCAGCAGTTACTGGCGGCTAGCGGGGGATCGCTCCTACGAGCAGTACTTC. Translated, it gives CASSYWRLAGDRSYEQYF.

The chain carries TRBV10-2 and TRBJ2-3, with 10 bases identical to TRBD2. Germline V gives CDR1 WSHSY, CDR2 SAAADI. V lost 5 bases to trimming and J lost 0 bases; unmatched junction nucleotides: 2. The CDR3 loop spans 15 amino acids. CDR3 in DNA: TGCGCCAGCAGTAGACTAGCGGGCAGCACAGATACGCAGTATTTT. Its protein is CASSRLAGSTDTQYF.

The chain links TRBV27 to TRBJ2-5; possibly TRBD1 for D (6 bases). Germline V gene data show CDR1 as MNHEY and CDR2 as SMNVEV (reference sequence). This CDR3 contains 13 residues. Trimming shortened V by 5 bases and J by 3 bases, and 10 bases separated the two germline ends. The CDR3 region is CASSSRDKETQYF. CDR3 bases: TGTGCCAGCAGTAGCCGGGACAAAGAGACCCAGTACTTC.

The chain links TRBV24-1 to TRBJ2-1, with 7 bases fitting TRBD2. Germline CDR1 reads KGHDR; CDR2 reads SFDVKD. The CDR3 runs 15 residues. Trimming at V came to 4 bases and at J to 1 base, leaving 3 bases not matched to a gene. CDR3: CATSDGTTSYNEQFF. The CDR3, as DNA: TGTGCCACCAGTGACGGGACTACGTCCTACAATGAGCAGTTCTTC.

This clone was seen once. This chain links TRBV6-5 with TRBJ2-3; 7 bases align to TRBD1. The germline gives CDR1 MNHEY, CDR2 SVGAGI. V lost 4 bases, J lost 1 base, and 2 bases stayed unmatched. The CDR3 contains 14 residues. CDR3 amino acids: CASSLGQRTDTQYF. Written as DNA, the CDR3 is TGTGCCAGCAGTTTGGGACAGCGCACAGATACGCAGTATTTT.